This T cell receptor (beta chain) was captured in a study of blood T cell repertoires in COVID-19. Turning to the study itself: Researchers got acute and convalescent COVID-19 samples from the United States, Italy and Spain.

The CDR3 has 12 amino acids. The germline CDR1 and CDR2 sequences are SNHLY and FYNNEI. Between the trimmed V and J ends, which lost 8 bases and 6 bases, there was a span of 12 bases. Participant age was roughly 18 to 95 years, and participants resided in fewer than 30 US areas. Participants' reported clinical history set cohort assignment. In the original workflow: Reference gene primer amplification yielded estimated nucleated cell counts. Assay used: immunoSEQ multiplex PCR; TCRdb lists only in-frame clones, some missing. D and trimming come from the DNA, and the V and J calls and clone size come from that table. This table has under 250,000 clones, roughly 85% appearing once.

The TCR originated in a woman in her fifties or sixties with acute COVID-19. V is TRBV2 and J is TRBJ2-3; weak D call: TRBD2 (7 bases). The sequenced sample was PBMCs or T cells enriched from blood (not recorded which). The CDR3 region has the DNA TGTGCCAGCCGATGGGGGGGCGATACGCAGTATTTT. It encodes CASRWGGDTQYF.